This entry lists 3 T cell receptor beta chains sequenced from one sample in a study of tumor and adjacent non-tumor tissue in lung cancer. This sample's RNA came from whole unsorted tissue. Three rounds of nested PCR, following a modified ARM-PCR protocol, produced the TCRbeta library. MiXCR, run by TCRdb on the multiplex PCR reads, gives a single entry per CDR3 protein. In the table there are approximately 120,000 distinct CDR3 sequences, more than 60% of which are singletons. The sequenced sample consisted of lung tumor tissue. The origin of the receptors is a woman aged 60-75 years with non-small cell lung cancer.

Points on this clonotype: A much bigger clone sits one base away, suggesting this may be a read error. The rearrangement uses TRBV6-1 and TRBJ2-6, with D unresolved. Trimming pared 10 bases from V and 0 bases from J, leaving 13 bases between. The CDR3 loop spans 15 amino acids. Germline CDR1 MNHNS, CDR2 SASEGT. Here the CDR3 DNA reads TGTGCCACCTACTGGGGAAACTCTGGGGCCAACGTCCTGACTTTC. This translates into CATYWGNSGANVLTF.

The chain links TRBV11-1 to TRBJ2-3; 7 nucleotides align to TRBD2. Germline-derived CDR1 and CDR2 are SGHAT and FQDESV (reference sequence). The CDR3 extends over 13 amino acids. The J segment lost 8 bases and the V segment lost 6 bases, leaving 8 bases of the junction unmatched. The CDR3 reads CASSLLAKVTQYF. The CDR3 nucleotides are TGTGCCAGCAGTTTACTAGCGAAAGTTACGCAGTATTTT. Filled out from reference TRBV11-1 and TRBJ2-3, the complete variable domain reads EAEVAQSPRYKITEKSQAVAFWCDPISGHATLYWYRQILGQGPELLVQFQDESVVDDSQLPKDRFSAERLKGVDSTLKIQPAELGDSAMYLCASSLLAKVTQYFGPGTRLTVL.

This clonotype was recorded at least ten times. The chain recombines TRBV20-1 with TRBJ1-6, with TRBD1 identical over 8 bases. The V and J ends lost 0 bases and 7 bases, in that order; junction bases with no gene match: 8. CDR1 is DFQATT, CDR2 SNEGSKA, per germline (reference sequence). The CDR3 sequence is 16 residues long. The CDR3 protein is CSARDLSRQGNSPLHF. The CDR3 nucleotides read TGCAGTGCTAGAGATTTATCCAGACAGGGGAATTCACCCCTCCACTTT.